The rows below give T cell receptor beta chains drawn from one sample of a study of shared clonotypes between healthy human individuals. Clones were sequenced by immunoSEQ multiplex PCR, and TCRdb holds only the in-frame ones, with some missing. This sample carries 2,500,000 or so clones, roughly nine tenths of them seen once, and the ten largest clones take over 0.12%. The sample was naive CD4+ T cells sorted from blood. The receptors derive from a man in his late teens or twenties in good health. CDR3s include the opening cysteine and the closing phenylalanine or tryptophan. Fields, in order: D gene, V gene, clone size, J gene, CDR3 protein, CDR3 DNA. A D gene is named only where the DNA matches it firmly. Size tells how often a clone was seen (once, few, many) or the class of an expanded clone, and some rows leave it out.

NA	TRBV5-6	NA	TRBJ1-3	CASSPRDWVSGNTIYF	TGTGCCAGCAGCCCGCGGGACTGGGTCTCTGGAAACACCATATATTTT
TRBD2	TRBV10-3	once	TRBJ2-1	CAISERPREHYSNEQFF	TGTGCCATCAGTGAACGCCCGCGGGAGCACTACTCCAATGAGCAGTTCTTC
NA	TRBV18	NA	TRBJ1-1	CASSPEMNTEAFF	TGTGCCAGCTCACCAGAAATGAACACTGAAGCTTTCTTT
TRBD1	TRBV5-4	NA	TRBJ1-1	CATSGTGTLMNTEAFF	TGTGCCACCTCCGGGACAGGCACCCTTATGAACACTGAAGCTTTCTTT
NA	TRBV10-3	NA	TRBJ2-2	CAISESGRLAGTGELFF	TGTGCCATCAGTGAGTCCGGACGGCTAGCAGGCACCGGGGAGCTGTTTTTT
TRBD1	TRBV4-1	NA	TRBJ2-7	CASSQEAGTGAGRAF	TGCGCCAGCAGCCAAGAAGCCGGGACAGGGGCCGGTCGAGCCTTC
NA	TRBV10-3	NA	TRBJ1-3	CAISDKVSGNTIYF	TGTGCCATCAGTGATAAGGTCTCTGGAAACACCATATATTTT
NA	TRBV30	NA	TRBJ2-3	CAWRVFDTQYF	TGTGCCTGGAGAGTTTTTGATACGCAGTATTTT
NA	TRBV18	NA	TRBJ1-4	CASSQGIEATNEKLFF	TGTGCCAGCTCACAGGGTATCGAGGCAACTAATGAAAAACTGTTTTTT
TRBD1	TRBV5-1	NA	TRBJ1-6	CASSFNRGLDSPLHF	TGCGCCAGCAGCTTTAACAGGGGTTTGGATTCACCCCTCCACTTT
TRBD1	TRBV18	NA	TRBJ1-1	CASSRTGDTEAFF	TGTGCCAGCTCGAGGACAGGGGACACTGAAGCTTTCTTT
NA	TRBV10-2	NA	TRBJ1-5	CASSATRGQPQHF	TGCGCCAGCAGTGCGACTCGGGGGCAGCCCCAGCATTTT
TRBD2	TRBV5-1	NA	TRBJ2-5	CASSLEASGRLQETQYF	TGCGCCAGCAGCTTGGAGGCTAGCGGGAGGCTTCAAGAGACCCAGTACTTC
NA	TRBV11-2	once	TRBJ2-2	CASSTKWDTGELFF	TGTGCCAGCAGCACGAAATGGGACACCGGGGAGCTGTTTTTT
NA	TRBV28	NA	TRBJ1-2	CASSESGRAGGTF	TGTGCCAGCAGCGAGTCTGGGAGGGCCGGGGGCACCTTC
NA	TRBV25-1	NA	TRBJ2-2	CASSELAGRNTGELFF	TGTGCCAGCAGTGAATTGGCAGGGAGGAACACCGGGGAGCTGTTTTTT
NA	TRBV4-1	NA	TRBJ2-3	CASSQDGETDTQYF	TGCGCCAGCAGCCAAGATGGGGAGACAGATACGCAGTATTTT
NA	TRBV11-2	once	TRBJ2-7	CASSLGGGGYEQYF	TGTGCCAGCAGCTTAGGAGGGGGGGGCTACGAGCAGTACTTC
NA	TRBV30	once	TRBJ1-5	CAWSVGLEQGSNQPQHF	TGTGCCTGGAGTGTAGGTCTCGAGCAGGGCAGCAATCAGCCCCAGCATTTT
NA	TRBV11-2	NA	TRBJ2-1	CASIPSGTSSYNEQFF	TGTGCCAGCATCCCCTCCGGGACAAGCTCCTACAATGAGCAGTTCTTC
TRBD2	TRBV2	NA	TRBJ2-3	CASSTSGGTGTQYF	TGTGCCAGCAGTACTAGCGGGGGTACAGGGACGCAGTATTTT
NA	TRBV10-3	few	TRBJ1-6	CAIKRDNSPLHF	TGTGCCATCAAGAGGGATAATTCACCCCTCCACTTT
NA	TRBV7-2	NA	TRBJ2-5	CASSLGLVETQYF	TGTGCCAGCAGCTTAGGGCTAGTCGAGACCCAGTACTTC
NA	TRBV10-3	NA	TRBJ1-6	CAISEVVTGGSPLHF	TGTGCCATCAGTGAGGTAGTTACCGGGGGTTCACCCCTCCACTTT
NA	TRBV30	NA	TRBJ1-2	CAWSPRDRNYGYTF	TGTGCCTGGAGTCCCCGAGACAGGAACTATGGCTACACCTTC